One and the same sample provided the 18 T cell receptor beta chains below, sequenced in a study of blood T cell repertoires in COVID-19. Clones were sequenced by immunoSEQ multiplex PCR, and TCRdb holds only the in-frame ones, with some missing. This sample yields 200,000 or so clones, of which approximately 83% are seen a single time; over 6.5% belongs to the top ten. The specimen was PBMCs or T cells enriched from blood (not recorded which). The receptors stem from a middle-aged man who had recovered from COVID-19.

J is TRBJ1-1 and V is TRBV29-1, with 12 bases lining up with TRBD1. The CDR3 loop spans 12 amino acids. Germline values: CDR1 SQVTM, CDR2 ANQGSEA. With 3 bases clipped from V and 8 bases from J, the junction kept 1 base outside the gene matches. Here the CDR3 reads CSVEGTGGEAFF. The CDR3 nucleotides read TGCAGCGTTGAGGGGACAGGGGGCGAAGCTTTCTTT.

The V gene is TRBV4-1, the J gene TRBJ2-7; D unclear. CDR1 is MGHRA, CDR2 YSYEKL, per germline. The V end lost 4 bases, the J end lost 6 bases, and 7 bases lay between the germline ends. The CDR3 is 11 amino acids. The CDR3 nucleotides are TGCGCCAGCAGCCGAACCGGCGAGCAGTACTTC. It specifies CASSRTGEQYF.

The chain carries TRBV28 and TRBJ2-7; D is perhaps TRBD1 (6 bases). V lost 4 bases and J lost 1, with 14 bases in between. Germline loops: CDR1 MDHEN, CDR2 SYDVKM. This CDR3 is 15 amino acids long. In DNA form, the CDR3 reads TGTGCCAGCAGTTCCTCCGGGACAAATTCCTACGAGCAGTACTTC. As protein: CASSSSGTNSYEQYF.

DNA of the CDR3: TGCGCCAGCAACCCCCCTCGCGGGGGGGCAAATGAGCAGTTCTTC. It codes for CASNPPRGGANEQFF. This chain joins TRBV5-1 and TRBJ2-1, with TRBD2 matching over 9 bases. Unmatched junction bases numbered 11, after V lost 6 bases and J lost 7 bases. The CDR3 covers 15 residues. Germline CDR1 reads SGHRS; CDR2 reads YFSETQ.

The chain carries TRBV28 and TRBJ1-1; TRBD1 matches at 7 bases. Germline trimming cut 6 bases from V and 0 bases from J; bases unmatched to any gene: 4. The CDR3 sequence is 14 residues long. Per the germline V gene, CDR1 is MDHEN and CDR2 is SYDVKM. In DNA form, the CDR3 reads TGTGCCAGCAGCCACAGGGGTATGAACACTGAAGCTTTCTTT. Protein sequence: CASSHRGMNTEAFF.

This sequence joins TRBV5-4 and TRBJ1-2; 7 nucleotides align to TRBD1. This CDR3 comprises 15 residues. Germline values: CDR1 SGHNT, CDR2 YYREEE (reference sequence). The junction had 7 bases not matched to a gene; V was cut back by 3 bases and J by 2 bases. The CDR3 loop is CASSSISTGNYGYTF. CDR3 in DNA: TGTGCCAGCAGCTCGATTTCGACAGGGAACTATGGCTACACCTTC.

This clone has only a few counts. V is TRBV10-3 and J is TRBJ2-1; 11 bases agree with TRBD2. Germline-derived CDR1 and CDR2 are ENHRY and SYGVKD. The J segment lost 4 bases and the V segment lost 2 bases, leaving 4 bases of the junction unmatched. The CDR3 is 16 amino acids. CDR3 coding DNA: TGTGCCATCAGTGAGCCGGGACTAGCGGAGTACAATGAGCAGTTCTTC. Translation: CAISEPGLAEYNEQFF.

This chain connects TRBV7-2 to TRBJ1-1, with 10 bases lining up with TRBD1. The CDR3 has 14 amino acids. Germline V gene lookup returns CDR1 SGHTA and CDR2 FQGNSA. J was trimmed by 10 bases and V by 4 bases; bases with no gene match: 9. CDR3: CASSSTGGGHRAFF. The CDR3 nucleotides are TGTGCCAGCAGCTCGACAGGGGGCGGCCACCGAGCTTTCTTT.

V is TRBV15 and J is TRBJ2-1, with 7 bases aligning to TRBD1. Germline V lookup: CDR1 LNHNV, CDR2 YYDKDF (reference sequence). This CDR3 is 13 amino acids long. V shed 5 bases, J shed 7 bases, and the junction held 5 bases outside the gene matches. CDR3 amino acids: CATSGQVANEQFF. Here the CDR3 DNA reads TGTGCCACCAGCGGACAGGTGGCGAATGAGCAGTTCTTC.

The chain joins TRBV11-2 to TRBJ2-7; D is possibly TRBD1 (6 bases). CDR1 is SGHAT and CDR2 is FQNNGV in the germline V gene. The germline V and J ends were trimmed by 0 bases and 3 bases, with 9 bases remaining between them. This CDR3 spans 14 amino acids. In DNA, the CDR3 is TGTGCCAGCAGCTTAGACACAGGGAGCTACGAGCAGTACTTC. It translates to CASSLDTGSYEQYF.

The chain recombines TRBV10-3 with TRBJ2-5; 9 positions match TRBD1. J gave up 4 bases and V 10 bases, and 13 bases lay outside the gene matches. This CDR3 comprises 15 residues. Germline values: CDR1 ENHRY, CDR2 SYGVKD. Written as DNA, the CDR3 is TGTGCCACGACGAACGGGGGACAGGGTACAGAGACCCAGTACTTC. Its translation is CATTNGGQGTETQYF.

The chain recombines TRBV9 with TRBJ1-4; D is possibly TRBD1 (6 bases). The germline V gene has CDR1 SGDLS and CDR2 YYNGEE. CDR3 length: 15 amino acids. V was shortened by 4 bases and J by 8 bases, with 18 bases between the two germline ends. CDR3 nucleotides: TGTGCCAGCAGCCCCTCAGGGGCCTCTGAGGAAAAACTGTTTTTT. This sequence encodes CASSPSGASEEKLFF.

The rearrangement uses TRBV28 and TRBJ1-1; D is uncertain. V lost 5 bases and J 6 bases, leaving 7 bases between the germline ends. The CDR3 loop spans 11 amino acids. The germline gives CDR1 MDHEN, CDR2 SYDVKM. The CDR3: CASSSLPEAFF. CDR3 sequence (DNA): TGTGCCAGCAGTAGTCTACCTGAAGCTTTCTTT.

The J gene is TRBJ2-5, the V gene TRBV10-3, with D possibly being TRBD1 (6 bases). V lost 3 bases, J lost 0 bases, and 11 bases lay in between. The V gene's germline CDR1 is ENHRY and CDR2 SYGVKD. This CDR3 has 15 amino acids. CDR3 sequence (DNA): TGTGCCATCAGTGAACAGGGAAAGTACCAAGAGACCCAGTACTTC. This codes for CAISEQGKYQETQYF.

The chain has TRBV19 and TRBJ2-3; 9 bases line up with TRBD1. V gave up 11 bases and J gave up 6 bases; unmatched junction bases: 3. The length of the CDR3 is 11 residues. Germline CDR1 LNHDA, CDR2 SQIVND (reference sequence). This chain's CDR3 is CASGQGDTQYF. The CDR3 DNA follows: TGTGCCTCCGGACAGGGGGATACGCAGTATTTT. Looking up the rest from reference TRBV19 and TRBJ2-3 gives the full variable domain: DGGITQSPKYLFRKEGQNVTLSCEQNLNHDAMYWYRQDPGQGLRLIYYSQIVNDFQKGDIAEGYSVSREKKESFPLTVTSAQKNPTAFYLCASGQGDTQYFGPGTRLTVL.

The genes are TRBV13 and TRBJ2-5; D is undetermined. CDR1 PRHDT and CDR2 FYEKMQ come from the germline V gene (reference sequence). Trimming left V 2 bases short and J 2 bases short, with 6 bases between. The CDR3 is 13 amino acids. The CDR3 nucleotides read TGTGCCAGCAGCTTACCCACACAAGAGACCCAGTACTTC. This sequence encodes CASSLPTQETQYF.

As DNA, the CDR3 is TGTGCCAGCAGTTACAGCAGGTCTGGAAACACCATATATTTT. Residues: CASSYSRSGNTIYF. V usage is TRBV6-5 and J usage is TRBJ1-3, with unresolved D. The V and J ends lost 2 bases and 1 base respectively, with 6 bases between them. Germline assignment: CDR1 MNHEY and CDR2 SVGAGI. The length of the CDR3 is 14 residues.

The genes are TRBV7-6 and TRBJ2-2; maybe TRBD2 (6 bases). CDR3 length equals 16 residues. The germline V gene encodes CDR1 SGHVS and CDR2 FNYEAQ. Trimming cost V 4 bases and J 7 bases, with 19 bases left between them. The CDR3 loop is CASSSPFKYGSGELFF. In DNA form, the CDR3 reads TGTGCCAGCAGCTCCCCATTTAAGTACGGGAGCGGGGAGCTGTTTTTT.